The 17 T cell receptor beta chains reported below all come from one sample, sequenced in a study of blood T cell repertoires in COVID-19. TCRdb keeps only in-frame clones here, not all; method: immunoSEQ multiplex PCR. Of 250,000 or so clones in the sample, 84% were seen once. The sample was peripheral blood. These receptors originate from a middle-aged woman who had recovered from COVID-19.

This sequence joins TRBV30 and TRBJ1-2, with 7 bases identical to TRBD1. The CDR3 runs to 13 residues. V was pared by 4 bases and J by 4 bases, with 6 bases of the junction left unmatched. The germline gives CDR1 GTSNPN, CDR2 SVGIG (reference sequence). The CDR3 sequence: CAWNRDRPYGYTF. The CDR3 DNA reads TGTGCCTGGAATCGGGACAGACCCTATGGCTACACCTTC.

Written as DNA, the CDR3 is TGTGCCACCAGCAGAGGGAACAGGGTAACTGAAGCTTTCTTT. Its translation is CATSRGNRVTEAFF. The rearrangement joins TRBV15 to TRBJ1-1, with D possibly matching TRBD1 (6 bases). The germline V and J ends were trimmed by 1 base and 5 bases, with 11 bases remaining between them. The CDR3 covers 14 residues. Germline V gives CDR1 LNHNV, CDR2 YYDKDF (reference sequence).

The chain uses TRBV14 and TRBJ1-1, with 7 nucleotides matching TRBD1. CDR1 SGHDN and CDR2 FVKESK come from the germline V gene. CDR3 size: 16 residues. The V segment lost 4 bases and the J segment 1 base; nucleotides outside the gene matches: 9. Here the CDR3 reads CASSPLGGQKNTEAFF. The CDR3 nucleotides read TGTGCCAGCAGCCCCTTGGGGGGACAGAAGAACACTGAAGCTTTCTTT.

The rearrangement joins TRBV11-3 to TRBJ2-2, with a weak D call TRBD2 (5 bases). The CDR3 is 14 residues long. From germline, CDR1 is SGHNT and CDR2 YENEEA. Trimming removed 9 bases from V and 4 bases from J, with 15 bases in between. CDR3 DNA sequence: TGTGCCAGTCGATCCGCGGGTAGCACCGGGGAGCTGTTTTTT. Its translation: CASRSAGSTGELFF.

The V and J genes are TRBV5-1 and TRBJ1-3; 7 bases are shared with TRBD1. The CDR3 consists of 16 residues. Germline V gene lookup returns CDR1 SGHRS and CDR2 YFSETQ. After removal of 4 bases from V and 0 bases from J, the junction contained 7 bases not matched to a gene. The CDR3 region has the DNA TGCGCCAGCAGCATGGGACAGCTCTTCTCTGGAAACACCATATATTTT. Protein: CASSMGQLFSGNTIYF.

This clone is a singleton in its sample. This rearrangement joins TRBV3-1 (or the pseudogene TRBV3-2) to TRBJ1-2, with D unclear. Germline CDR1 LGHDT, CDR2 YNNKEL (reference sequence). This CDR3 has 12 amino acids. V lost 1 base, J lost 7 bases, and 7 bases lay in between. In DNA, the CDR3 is TGTGCCAGCAGCCAAGGGGGAGGTGGCTACACCTTC. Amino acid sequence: CASSQGGGGYTF.

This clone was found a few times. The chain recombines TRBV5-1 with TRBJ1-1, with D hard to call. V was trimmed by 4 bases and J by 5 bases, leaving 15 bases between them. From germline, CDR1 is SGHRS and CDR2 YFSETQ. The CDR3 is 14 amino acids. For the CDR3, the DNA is TGCGCCAGCAGCCTTAATCTCCGGGTGACTGAAGCTTTCTTT. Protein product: CASSLNLRVTEAFF.

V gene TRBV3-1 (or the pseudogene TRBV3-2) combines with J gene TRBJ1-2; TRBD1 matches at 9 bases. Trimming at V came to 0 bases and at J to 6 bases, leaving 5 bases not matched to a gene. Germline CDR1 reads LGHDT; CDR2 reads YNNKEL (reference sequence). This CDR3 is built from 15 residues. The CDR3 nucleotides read TGTGCCAGCAGCCAAGATCAGGGACAGGGTGATGGCTACACCTTC. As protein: CASSQDQGQGDGYTF.

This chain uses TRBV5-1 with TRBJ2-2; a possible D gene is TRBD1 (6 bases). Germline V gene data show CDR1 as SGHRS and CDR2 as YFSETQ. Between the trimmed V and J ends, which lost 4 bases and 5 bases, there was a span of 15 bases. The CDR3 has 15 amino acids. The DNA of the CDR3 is TGCGCCAGCAGCCCGATGACAGGCGGTACCGGGGAGCTGTTTTTT. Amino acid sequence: CASSPMTGGTGELFF.

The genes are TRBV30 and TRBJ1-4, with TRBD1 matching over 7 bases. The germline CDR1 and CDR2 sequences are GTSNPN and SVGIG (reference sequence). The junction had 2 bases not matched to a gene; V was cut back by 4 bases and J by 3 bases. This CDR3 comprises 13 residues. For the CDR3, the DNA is TGTGCCTGGACCGGGACAGCTAATGAAAAACTGTTTTTT. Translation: CAWTGTANEKLFF.

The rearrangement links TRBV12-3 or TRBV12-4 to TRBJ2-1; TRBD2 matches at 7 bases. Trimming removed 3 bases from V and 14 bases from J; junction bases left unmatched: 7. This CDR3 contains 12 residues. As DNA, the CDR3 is TGTGCCAGCAGTTTCGGGGGGTCTGGGGAGTTCTTC. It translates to CASSFGGSGEFF.

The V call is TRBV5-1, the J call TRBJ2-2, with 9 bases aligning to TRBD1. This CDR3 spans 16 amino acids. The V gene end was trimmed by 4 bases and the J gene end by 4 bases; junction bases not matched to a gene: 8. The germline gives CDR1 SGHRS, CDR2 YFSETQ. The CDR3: CASSTTGTGSTGELFF. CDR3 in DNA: TGCGCCAGCAGCACCACCGGGACAGGGTCCACCGGGGAGCTGTTTTTT.

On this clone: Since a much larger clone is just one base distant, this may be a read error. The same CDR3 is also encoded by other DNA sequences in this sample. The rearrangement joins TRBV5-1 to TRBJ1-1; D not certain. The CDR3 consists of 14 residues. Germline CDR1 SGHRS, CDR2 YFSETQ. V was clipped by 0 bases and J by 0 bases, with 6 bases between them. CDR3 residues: CASSLAVMNTEAFF. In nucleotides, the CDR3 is TGCGCCAGCAGCTTGGCCGTAATGAACACTGAAGCTTTCTTT.

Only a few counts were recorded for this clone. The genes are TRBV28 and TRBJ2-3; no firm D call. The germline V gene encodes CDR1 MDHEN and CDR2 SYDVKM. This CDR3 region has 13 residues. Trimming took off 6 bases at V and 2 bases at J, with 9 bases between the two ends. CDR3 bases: TGTGCCAGCAGCATCTTAGACACAGATACGCAGTATTTT. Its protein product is CASSILDTDTQYF.

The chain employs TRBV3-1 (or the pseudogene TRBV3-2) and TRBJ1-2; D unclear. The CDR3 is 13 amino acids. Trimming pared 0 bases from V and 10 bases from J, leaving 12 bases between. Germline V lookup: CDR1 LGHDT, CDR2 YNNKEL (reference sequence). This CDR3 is CASSQELARHYTF. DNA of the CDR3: TGTGCCAGCAGCCAAGAACTCGCCCGCCACTACACCTTC.

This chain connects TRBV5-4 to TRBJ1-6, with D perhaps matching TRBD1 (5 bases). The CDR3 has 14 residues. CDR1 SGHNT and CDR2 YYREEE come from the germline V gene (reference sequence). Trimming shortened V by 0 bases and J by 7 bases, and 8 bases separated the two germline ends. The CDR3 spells CASSLGGANSPLHF. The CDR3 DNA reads TGTGCCAGCAGCTTGGGTGGGGCGAATTCACCCCTCCACTTT.

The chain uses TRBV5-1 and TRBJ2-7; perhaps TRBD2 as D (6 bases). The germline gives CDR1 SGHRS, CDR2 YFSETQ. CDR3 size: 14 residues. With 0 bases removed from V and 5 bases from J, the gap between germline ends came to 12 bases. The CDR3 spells CASSLAGGVDEQYF. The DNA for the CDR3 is TGCGCCAGCAGCTTGGCCGGAGGGGTAGACGAGCAGTACTTC.